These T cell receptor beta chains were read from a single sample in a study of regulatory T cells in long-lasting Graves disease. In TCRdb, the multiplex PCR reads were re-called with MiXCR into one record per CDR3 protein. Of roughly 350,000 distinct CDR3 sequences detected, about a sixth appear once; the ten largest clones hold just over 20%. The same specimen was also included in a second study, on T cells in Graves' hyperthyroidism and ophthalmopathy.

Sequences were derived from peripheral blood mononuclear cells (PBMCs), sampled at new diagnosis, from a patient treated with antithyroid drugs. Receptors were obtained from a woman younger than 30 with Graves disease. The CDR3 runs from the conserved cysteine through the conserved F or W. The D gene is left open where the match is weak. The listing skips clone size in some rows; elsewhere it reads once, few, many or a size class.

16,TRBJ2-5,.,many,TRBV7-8,CASSLAGRQVQETQYF,TGTGCCAGCAGCTTAGCGGGTCGACAGGTTCAAGAGACCCAGTACTTC
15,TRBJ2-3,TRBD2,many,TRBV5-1,CASSVSGGATDTQYF,TGCGCCAGCAGCGTTAGCGGGGGGGCGACAGATACGCAGTATTTT
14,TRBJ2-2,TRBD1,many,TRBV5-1,CASSRTGRTGELFF,TGCGCCAGCAGCCGGACAGGGCGGACCGGGGAGCTGTTTTTT
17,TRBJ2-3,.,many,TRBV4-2,CASSQGEGEGHADTQYF,TGTGCCAGCAGCCAAGGGGAGGGGGAGGGCCACGCAGATACGCAGTATTTT
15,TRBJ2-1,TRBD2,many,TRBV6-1,CASTPGLAGVGEQFF,TGTGCCAGCACCCCGGGACTAGCGGGAGTAGGTGAGCAGTTCTTC
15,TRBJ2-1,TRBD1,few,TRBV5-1,CASSRGRGLGNEQFF,TGCGCCAGCAGCCGAGGCAGGGGGCTAGGCAATGAGCAGTTCTTC
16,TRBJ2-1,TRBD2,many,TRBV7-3,CASRQYSGGPGNEQFF,TGTGCCAGCAGGCAGTATAGCGGGGGGCCGGGAAATGAGCAGTTCTTC
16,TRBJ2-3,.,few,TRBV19,CASSKGYTAGVDTQYF,TGTGCCAGTAGTAAGGGGTACACCGCAGGGGTGGATACGCAGTATTTT
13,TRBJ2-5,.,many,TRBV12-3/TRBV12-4,CASSLGMGETQYF,TGTGCCAGCAGTTTAGGGATGGGAGAGACCCAGTACTTC
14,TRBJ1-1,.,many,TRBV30,CAWKREGSNTEAFF,TGTGCCTGGAAAAGGGAGGGATCGAACACTGAAGCTTTCTTT
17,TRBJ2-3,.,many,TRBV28,CASSLMKRSGVLDTQYF,TGTGCCAGCAGTTTAATGAAACGGTCGGGGGTTTTGGATACGCAGTATTTT
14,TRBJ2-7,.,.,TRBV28,CASSFGGLSYEQYF,TGTGCCAGCAGTTTCGGGGGTCTGTCCTACGAGCAGTACTTC
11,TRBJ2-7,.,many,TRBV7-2,CASSGMYEQYF,TGTGCCAGCAGCGGAATGTACGAGCAGTACTTC
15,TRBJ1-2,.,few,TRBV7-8,CASSLDRAGVYGYTF,TGTGCCAGCAGCTTAGATAGGGCAGGGGTCTATGGCTACACCTTC